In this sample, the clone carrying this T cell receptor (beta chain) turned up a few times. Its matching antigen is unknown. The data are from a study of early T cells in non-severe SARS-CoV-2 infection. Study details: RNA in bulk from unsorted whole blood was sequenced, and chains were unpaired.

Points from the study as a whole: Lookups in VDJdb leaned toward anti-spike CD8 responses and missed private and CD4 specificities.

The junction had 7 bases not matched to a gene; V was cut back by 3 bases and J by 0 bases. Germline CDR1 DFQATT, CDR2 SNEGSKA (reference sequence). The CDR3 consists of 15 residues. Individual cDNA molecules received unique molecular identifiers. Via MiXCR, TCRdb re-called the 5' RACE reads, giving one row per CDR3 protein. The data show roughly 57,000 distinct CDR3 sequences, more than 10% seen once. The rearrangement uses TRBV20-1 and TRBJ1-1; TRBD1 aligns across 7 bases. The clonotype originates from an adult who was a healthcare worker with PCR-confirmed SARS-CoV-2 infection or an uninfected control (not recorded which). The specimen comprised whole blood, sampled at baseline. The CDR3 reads CSASLTGSMNTEAFF. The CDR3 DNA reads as TGCAGTGCTAGCCTGACAGGGTCCATGAACACTGAAGCTTTCTTT.